The 29 T cell receptor beta chains reported below all come from one sample, sequenced in a study of blood T cell repertoires in COVID-19. TCRdb keeps only in-frame clones here, not all; method: immunoSEQ multiplex PCR. The table shows about 220,000 clones, with around 83% occurring only once. Sequenced input: peripheral blood. The receptors stem from a woman between 45 and 60 years old with acute or convalescent COVID-19.

The chain is built from TRBV28 and TRBJ1-5; 8 bases are shared with TRBD1. CDR3 size: 20 residues. Germline V gene data show CDR1 as MDHEN and CDR2 as SYDVKM. V lost 4 bases and J lost 4; bases outside the gene matches: 21. The CDR3 bases are TGTGCCAGCAGTTCCTATTATTTTCTGGGGCAGGGGGCGGGAAATCAGCCCCAGCATTTT. It codes for CASSSYYFLGQGAGNQPQHF.

This clone was seen a single time. The chain is built from TRBV6-2 or TRBV6-3 and TRBJ2-2, with 11 bases fitting TRBD2. J lost 7 bases, V lost 0 bases, and 4 bases had no gene match. The CDR3 runs to 16 residues. The germline V gene encodes CDR1 MNHEY and CDR2 SVGEGT. The CDR3 protein is CASSYSLAGDGGELFF. The CDR3 DNA reads TGTGCCAGCAGTTACTCACTAGCGGGAGATGGCGGGGAGCTGTTTTTT.

The chain carries TRBV5-4 and TRBJ2-2; D is ambiguous. Germline loops: CDR1 SGHNT, CDR2 YYREEE (reference sequence). The CDR3 length is 12 residues. Trimming stripped 4 bases from V and 5 bases from J, with 6 bases between. CDR3: CASSLTTGELFF. DNA of the CDR3: TGTGCCAGCAGCCTTACAACCGGGGAGCTGTTTTTT.

This chain uses TRBV5-6 with TRBJ2-7, with 7 bases identical to TRBD1. This CDR3 is 14 amino acids long. Germline V gives CDR1 SGHDT, CDR2 YYEEEE. The J segment lost 0 bases and the V segment lost 4 bases, leaving 4 bases of the junction unmatched. CDR3 residues: CASSAGGYSYEQYF. As DNA, the CDR3 is TGTGCCAGCAGCGCAGGGGGTTACTCCTACGAGCAGTACTTC.

The V call is TRBV5-1, the J call TRBJ2-3; 7 nucleotides agree with TRBD2. The length of the CDR3 is 15 residues. The V and J ends lost 10 bases and 3 bases, in that order; junction bases with no gene match: 14. The V gene's germline CDR1 is SGHRS and CDR2 YFSETQ. CDR3 sequence: CALLLKGGPTDTQYF. In DNA, the CDR3 is TGCGCCCTACTCCTTAAGGGAGGGCCAACAGATACGCAGTATTTT.

V and J are TRBV25-1 and TRBJ2-7, with 11 nucleotides matching TRBD2. The ends lost 4 bases at V and 4 bases at J; junction bases unmatched: 6. This CDR3 has 15 amino acids. From germline, CDR1 is MGHDK and CDR2 SYGVNS. This CDR3 reads CASSAGGLADYEQYF. CDR3 in DNA: TGTGCCAGCAGTGCCGGGGGACTAGCGGATTACGAGCAGTACTTC.

V is TRBV20-1 and J is TRBJ2-3, with D hard to call. This CDR3 region has 12 residues. With 3 bases removed from V and 5 bases from J, the gap between germline ends came to 9 bases. CDR1 and CDR2 from the germline V gene are DFQATT and SNEGSKA (reference sequence). The CDR3 nucleotides read TGCAGTGCTAGTCCACTAAGAGATACGCAGTATTTT. As protein: CSASPLRDTQYF.

The rearrangement uses TRBV5-1 and TRBJ2-7, with 10 bases fitting TRBD2. Germline lookup yields CDR1 SGHRS and CDR2 YFSETQ. CDR3 length: 15 residues. The ends lost 0 bases at V and 4 bases at J; junction bases unmatched: 4. CDR3 nucleotide sequence: TGCGCCAGCAGCTTGGAAGCGGGAGGGCATTACGAGCAGTACTTC. This gives the protein CASSLEAGGHYEQYF.

In its sample, this clone was seen once. The chain combines TRBV2 with TRBJ2-2, with TRBD2 matching 10 bases. CDR1 is SNHLY, CDR2 FYNNEI, per germline. V shed 2 bases and J 1 base; nucleotides not matched to a gene: 7. The CDR3 sequence is 18 residues long. The DNA of the CDR3 is TGTGCCAGCAGTGAAACGCTAGCGGGAGTAGGGAACACCGGGGAGCTGTTTTTT. Protein: CASSETLAGVGNTGELFF.

This chain uses TRBV6-5 with TRBJ2-1; 10 bases are shared with TRBD2. The V gene end was trimmed by 7 bases and the J gene end by 4 bases; junction bases not matched to a gene: 4. This CDR3 contains 14 residues. Germline V gene lookup returns CDR1 MNHEY and CDR2 SVGAGI. CDR3 protein: CASTLLAGYNEQFF. In DNA, the CDR3 is TGTGCCAGCACCTTACTAGCGGGATACAATGAGCAGTTCTTC.

The chain joins TRBV25-1 to TRBJ2-7; weak D call: TRBD1 (7 bases). This CDR3 comprises 16 residues. The germline V and J ends were trimmed by 4 bases and 6 bases, with 22 bases remaining between them. The germline CDR1 and CDR2 sequences are MGHDK and SYGVNS. This CDR3 is CASSGLGQGGSGEQYF. The CDR3 region has the DNA TGTGCCAGCAGTGGGCTGGGGCAGGGGGGTTCGGGCGAGCAGTACTTC.

The rearrangement uses TRBV7-3 and TRBJ2-2; TRBD2 matches at 13 bases. V lost 3 bases and J lost 5; bases outside the gene matches: 3. The CDR3 is made up of 16 amino acids. Germline lookup yields CDR1 SGHTA and CDR2 FQGTGA. The chain's CDR3 is CASSFGLAGVTGELFF. CDR3 nucleotide sequence: TGTGCCAGCAGCTTTGGACTAGCGGGAGTTACCGGGGAGCTGTTTTTT.

The chain joins TRBV28 to TRBJ2-1; 13 nucleotides line up with TRBD2. CDR3 length: 15 residues. Germline values: CDR1 MDHEN, CDR2 SYDVKM. Trimming removed 11 bases from V and 4 bases from J; junction bases left unmatched: 8. CDR3 loop: CASQLGLAGYNEQFF. As DNA, the CDR3 is TGTGCCTCGCAATTGGGACTAGCGGGGTACAATGAGCAGTTCTTC.

The V and J genes are TRBV29-1 and TRBJ2-1; TRBD2 aligns across 8 bases. The J segment lost 0 bases and the V segment lost 6 bases, leaving 7 bases of the junction unmatched. CDR3 length: 15 amino acids. From germline, CDR1 is SQVTM and CDR2 ANQGSEA. The CDR3 loop reads CSVTGGGSSYNEQFF. CDR3 in DNA: TGCAGCGTCACCGGGGGGGGAAGCTCCTACAATGAGCAGTTCTTC.

J is TRBJ2-7 and V is TRBV5-5; D call uncertain. This CDR3 has 13 residues. CDR1 and CDR2 (germline): SGHKS, YYEKEE (reference sequence). Trimming stripped 0 bases from V and 3 bases from J, with 7 bases between. This CDR3 is CASSLGDNYEQYF. CDR3 DNA: TGTGCCAGCAGCTTGGGCGACAACTACGAGCAGTACTTC.

The chain links TRBV19 to TRBJ2-5; possibly TRBD2 for D (5 bases). Germline V gene lookup returns CDR1 LNHDA and CDR2 SQIVND (reference sequence). The V and J ends lost 0 bases and 5 bases respectively, with 7 bases between them. The CDR3 is made up of 13 amino acids. The CDR3 region is CASSIDEGETQYF. The CDR3 coding sequence is TGTGCCAGTAGTATAGATGAGGGTGAGACCCAGTACTTC. Using reference TRBV19 and TRBJ2-5 for the parts outside the CDR3, the full variable domain is DGGITQSPKYLFRKEGQNVTLSCEQNLNHDAMYWYRQDPGQGLRLIYYSQIVNDFQKGDIAEGYSVSREKKESFPLTVTSAQKNPTAFYLCASSIDEGETQYFGPGTRLLVL.

The CDR3: CASSEGTANEAQYF. In DNA form, the CDR3 reads TGTGCCAGCAGCGAGGGGACAGCCAACGAGGCCCAGTACTTC. The chain has TRBV9 and TRBJ2-5, with 7 bases fitting TRBD1. Per the germline V gene, CDR1 is SGDLS and CDR2 is YYNGEE. The CDR3 contains 14 residues. V shed 3 bases and J 9 bases; nucleotides not matched to a gene: 11.

The chain couples TRBV10-1 to TRBJ2-7; perhaps TRBD1 as D (5 bases). V lost 4 bases, J lost 5 bases, and 18 bases lay in between. CDR1 WNHNN and CDR2 SYGVQD come from the germline V gene (reference sequence). The length of the CDR3 is 15 residues. This chain's CDR3 is CASSAQGSAGHEQYF. The CDR3 DNA follows: TGCGCCAGCAGTGCTCAGGGATCCGCCGGGCACGAGCAGTACTTC.

The V call is TRBV15, the J call TRBJ2-1; 14 bases align to TRBD2. The CDR3 is 16 amino acids. CDR1 and CDR2 (germline): LNHNV, YYDKDF (reference sequence). V was clipped by 5 bases and J by 5 bases; unmatched bases: 5. The CDR3 sequence is CATSDPGLAGDNEQFF. The CDR3 DNA follows: TGTGCCACCAGCGACCCGGGACTAGCGGGAGACAATGAGCAGTTCTTC.

The chain uses TRBV24-1 and TRBJ2-3; D unclear. With 6 bases removed from V and 1 base from J, the gap between germline ends came to 4 bases. The CDR3 is 12 residues long. Germline V gene data show CDR1 as KGHDR and CDR2 as SFDVKD. CDR3 region: CATSQGTDTQYF. CDR3 DNA sequence: TGTGCCACCAGTCAGGGCACAGATACGCAGTATTTT.

This chain connects TRBV11-2 to TRBJ2-2; D possibly corresponds to TRBD1 (5 bases). This CDR3 contains 16 residues. V was pared by 5 bases and J by 1 base, with 14 bases between. Germline CDR1 SGHAT, CDR2 FQNNGV. The CDR3 loop reads CASSPLGLLNTGELFF. The CDR3 bases are TGTGCCAGCAGCCCTTTGGGGCTGCTGAACACCGGGGAGCTGTTTTTT.

The chain recombines TRBV28 with TRBJ2-3, with TRBD2 identical over 8 bases. Germline values: CDR1 MDHEN, CDR2 SYDVKM. The CDR3 runs to 16 residues. V dropped 4 bases and J dropped 6; count of bases not matched to a gene: 12. The chain's CDR3 is CASSSASGSVRDTQYF. CDR3 DNA sequence: TGTGCCAGCAGTTCGGCAAGCGGGAGCGTTAGGGATACGCAGTATTTT.

The chain joins TRBV28 to TRBJ2-5; TRBD1 might be the D (8 bases). Per germline, CDR1 MDHEN and CDR2 SYDVKM. The CDR3 consists of 15 residues. V was trimmed by 6 bases and J by 2 bases, leaving 16 bases between them. CDR3 in amino acids: CASSREGQAQETQYF. In DNA form, the CDR3 reads TGTGCCAGCAGCAGGGAGGGACAGGCTCAAGAGACCCAGTACTTC.

This clone was observed a handful of times. The rearrangement uses TRBV2 and TRBJ1-1, with 11 bases matching TRBD1. V shed 4 bases and J 2 bases; nucleotides not matched to a gene: 12. The CDR3 is made up of 18 amino acids. The V gene's germline CDR1 is SNHLY and CDR2 FYNNEI. As DNA, the CDR3 is TGTGCCAGCAGTGCACATGGACAGGGGGCTGTATATAACACTGAAGCTTTCTTT. It codes for CASSAHGQGAVYNTEAFF.

V gene TRBV9 combines with J gene TRBJ1-4; unclear D gene. Germline CDR1 SGDLS, CDR2 YYNGEE. The CDR3 consists of 15 residues. Trimming took 4 bases from V and 7 from J, leaving 17 bases between them. CDR3 sequence: CASSPSTGGGEKLFF. The CDR3 DNA follows: TGTGCCAGCAGCCCCTCTACGGGAGGAGGTGAAAAACTGTTTTTT.

This chain connects TRBV28 to TRBJ1-2; D remains unclear. The CDR3 runs to 15 residues. Looked up from germline, CDR1 is MDHEN and CDR2 is SYDVKM. Deletions cut 6 bases from V and 5 bases from J, with 19 bases between. Written as DNA, the CDR3 is TGTGCCAGCAGCCTAGAGTTCATGGAGTCATATGGCTACACCTTC. It yields the protein CASSLEFMESYGYTF.

The gene calls are TRBV30 and TRBJ2-3, with TRBD2 matching over 11 bases. CDR3 size: 15 residues. Per the germline V gene, CDR1 is GTSNPN and CDR2 is SVGIG (reference sequence). The ends lost 0 bases at V and 6 bases at J; junction bases unmatched: 5. The CDR3 region is CAWSVLGLAVDTQYF. CDR3 DNA sequence: TGTGCCTGGAGTGTATTGGGACTAGCGGTTGATACGCAGTATTTT.

The V call is TRBV28, the J call TRBJ1-1; D is perhaps TRBD1 (6 bases). V was trimmed by 3 bases and J by 1 base, leaving 12 bases between them. CDR1 and CDR2 (germline): MDHEN, SYDVKM. CDR3 length: 15 amino acids. For the CDR3, the DNA is TGTGCCAGCAGTTTTAGGGCAGGGGCGAACACTGAAGCTTTCTTT. Its translation: CASSFRAGANTEAFF.

This clone was picked up a small number of times. The genes are TRBV5-1 and TRBJ2-7, with TRBD2 matching over 11 bases. Per the germline V gene, CDR1 is SGHRS and CDR2 is YFSETQ. V shed 2 bases, J shed 7 bases, and the junction held 8 bases outside the gene matches. There are 15 residues in the CDR3. In DNA, the CDR3 is TGCGCCAGCAGCTTCCGGACTAGCGGGCAGGGTGAGCAGTACTTC. Protein: CASSFRTSGQGEQYF.